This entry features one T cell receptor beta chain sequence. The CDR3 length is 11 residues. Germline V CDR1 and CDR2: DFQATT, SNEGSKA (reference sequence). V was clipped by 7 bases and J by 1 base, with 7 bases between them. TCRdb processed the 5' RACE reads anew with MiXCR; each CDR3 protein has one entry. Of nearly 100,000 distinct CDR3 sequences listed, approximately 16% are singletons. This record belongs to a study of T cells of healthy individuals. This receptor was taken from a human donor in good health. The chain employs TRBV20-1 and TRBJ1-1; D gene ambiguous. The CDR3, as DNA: TGCAGTGAAGGAGCGAACACTGAAGCTTTCTTT. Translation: CSEGANTEAFF.